These 19 T cell receptor beta chains were sequenced from one sample in a study of identical twins. TCRdb itself ran the 5' RACE reads through MiXCR, one entry per CDR3 protein. The sample carries about 470,000 distinct CDR3 sequences, approximately 24% recorded once. These data also featured in a second study, about T cells expressing NK-cell markers.

Sequenced: CD4+ T cells sorted from blood. The source of these receptors is a woman aged 18-29 years in good health.

This clonotype was counted only a few times. This sequence joins TRBV7-9 and TRBJ2-7; TRBD1 agrees at 7 bases. Germline V CDR1 and CDR2: SEHNR, FQNEAQ (reference sequence). The CDR3 covers 15 residues. The trim removed 5 bases at V and 2 bases at J, leaving 9 bases unmatched. The CDR3 sequence is CASSINRDSAYEQYF. CDR3 bases: TGTGCCAGCAGCATAAATAGGGACAGCGCCTACGAGCAGTACTTC.

The chain employs TRBV29-1 and TRBJ2-5; weak D call: TRBD1 (5 bases). Trimming took off 5 bases at V and 2 bases at J, with 9 bases between the two ends. This CDR3 has 12 residues. The germline gives CDR1 SQVTM, CDR2 ANQGSEA. For the CDR3, the DNA is TGCAGCGTTCTAGGGGTACAAGAGACCCAGTACTTC. Encoded protein: CSVLGVQETQYF.

This clonotype was seen a few times. This chain joins TRBV5-4 and TRBJ2-3; TRBD2 matches at 11 bases. V dropped 6 bases and J dropped 5; count of bases not matched to a gene: 8. Germline V gene lookup returns CDR1 SGHNT and CDR2 YYREEE (reference sequence). This CDR3 region has 15 residues. CDR3 protein: CASTLAGGLRDTQYF. CDR3 nucleotides: TGTGCCAGCACGTTAGCGGGAGGGCTTAGAGATACGCAGTATTTT.

V gene TRBV18 combines with J gene TRBJ2-7; unclear D gene. V shed 6 bases and J shed 1 base, with 13 bases lying between them. CDR1 and CDR2 (germline): KGHSH, LQKENI. This CDR3 comprises 14 residues. The CDR3 DNA sequence: TGTGCCAGCTCTCTGGAGAGGATGTCCTACGAGCAGTACTTC. Amino acids: CASSLERMSYEQYF.

This clonotype was counted between two and nine times. V gene TRBV7-2 combines with J gene TRBJ2-1, with TRBD2 identical over 9 bases. This CDR3 is built from 14 residues. Germline CDR1 SGHTA, CDR2 FQGNSA. The ends lost 3 bases at V and 3 bases at J; junction bases unmatched: 0. CDR3 sequence (DNA): TGTGCCAGCAGCTTTAGCGGGGGCTACAATGAGCAGTTCTTC. Its protein is CASSFSGGYNEQFF.

This clonotype was seen a handful of times. The chain carries TRBV5-1 and TRBJ1-1; the D gene is possibly TRBD1 (5 bases). The CDR3 totals 15 residues. Germline V lookup: CDR1 SGHRS, CDR2 YFSETQ. V shed 0 bases and J shed 4 bases, with 13 bases lying between them. The CDR3 is CASSLGGAVSTEAFF. The CDR3 DNA follows: TGCGCCAGCAGCTTGGGTGGGGCGGTGAGCACTGAAGCTTTCTTT. Full variable domain (remainder filled in from reference TRBV5-1 and TRBJ1-1): KAGVTQTPRYLIKTRGQQVTLSCSPISGHRSVSWYQQTPGQGLQFLFEYFSETQRNKGNFPGRFSGRQFSNSRSEMNVSTLELGDSALYLCASSLGGAVSTEAFFGQGTRLTVV.

This clonotype has just a few counts. The rearrangement links TRBV4-3 to TRBJ2-4, with D perhaps matching TRBD2 (6 bases). There are 18 residues in the CDR3. Per the germline V gene, CDR1 is LGHNA and CDR2 is YSLEER. Trimming stripped 3 bases from V and 3 bases from J, with 21 bases between. The CDR3 reads CASSQRGFGRPDKNIQYF. CDR3 in DNA: TGCGCCAGCAGCCAGAGGGGATTTGGGAGGCCCGACAAAAACATTCAGTACTTC.

The gene calls are TRBV20-1 and TRBJ2-7; D is unresolved. This CDR3 has 13 amino acids. Trimming removed 3 bases at V and 2 bases at J, with 11 bases between. Germline V gene lookup returns CDR1 DFQATT and CDR2 SNEGSKA (reference sequence). For the CDR3, the DNA is TGCAGTGCTAGTCAACACCTCACCTACGAGCAGTACTTC. Its translation: CSASQHLTYEQYF.

The CDR3 region has the DNA TGCGCCAGCGGACGGGGACTAGCGGAAGGCAATGAGCAGTTCTTC. This gives the protein CASGRGLAEGNEQFF. The genes are TRBV5-1 and TRBJ2-1; 11 nucleotides match TRBD2. CDR1 is SGHRS, CDR2 YFSETQ, per germline. The trim removed 7 bases at V and 6 bases at J, leaving 9 bases unmatched. The CDR3 extends over 15 amino acids. Using reference TRBV5-1 and TRBJ2-1 for the parts outside the CDR3, the full variable domain is KAGVTQTPRYLIKTRGQQVTLSCSPISGHRSVSWYQQTPGQGLQFLFEYFSETQRNKGNFPGRFSGRQFSNSRSEMNVSTLELGDSALYLCASGRGLAEGNEQFFGPGTRLTVL.

This clonotype was recorded many times. The rearrangement uses TRBV10-3 and TRBJ2-7; 11 bases map to TRBD1. The trim removed 6 bases at V and 2 bases at J, leaving 3 bases unmatched. This CDR3 is built from 14 residues. CDR1 is ENHRY and CDR2 is SYGVKD in the germline V gene. CDR3 nucleotides: TGTGCCATCAGCGGGACAGGGGGTCCCTACGAGCAGTACTTC. The encoded protein is CAISGTGGPYEQYF.

The gene calls are TRBV20-1 and TRBJ2-3; the D is unclear. The V gene's germline CDR1 is DFQATT and CDR2 SNEGSKA (reference sequence). The CDR3 runs 13 residues. Trimming removed 1 base from V and 3 bases from J, with 8 bases in between. This CDR3 reads CSARATGTDTQYF. DNA for the CDR3: TGCAGTGCTAGAGCAACCGGAACAGATACGCAGTATTTT.

The chain carries TRBV6-1 and TRBJ2-1; TRBD2 is a possible D gene (5 bases). This CDR3 has 12 residues. V was cut by 2 bases and J by 7 bases, with 6 bases left in between. The germline gives CDR1 MNHNS, CDR2 SASEGT. The CDR3 region is CASSESGNEQFF. The CDR3 nucleotides read TGTGCCAGCAGTGAATCGGGGAATGAGCAGTTCTTC.

The genes are TRBV29-1 and TRBJ2-1, with D uncertain. The CDR3 runs to 14 residues. Germline loops: CDR1 SQVTM, CDR2 ANQGSEA. Trimming took 7 bases from V and 2 from J, leaving 15 bases between them. The CDR3 loop reads CSGTPLRTYNEQFF. Written as DNA, the CDR3 is TGCAGCGGGACCCCATTGCGGACCTACAATGAGCAGTTCTTC.

V gene TRBV5-1 combines with J gene TRBJ1-2, with D uncertain. Germline V gene sequence: CDR1 SGHRS, CDR2 YFSETQ. The CDR3 extends over 15 amino acids. V shed 3 bases and J shed 6 bases, with 18 bases lying between them. The CDR3 region is CASSWGLEKTHGYTF. The DNA of the CDR3 is TGCGCCAGCAGCTGGGGATTGGAGAAGACTCATGGCTACACCTTC.

This chain connects TRBV7-9 to TRBJ2-1, with unresolved D. Germline V gene sequence: CDR1 SEHNR, CDR2 FQNEAQ (reference sequence). The germline V and J ends were trimmed by 5 bases and 10 bases, with 9 bases remaining between them. CDR3 length: 11 residues. CDR3: CASSKGSEQFF. CDR3 nucleotide sequence: TGTGCCAGCAGCAAGGGATCCGAGCAGTTCTTC.

This chain uses TRBV20-1 with TRBJ2-4, with 12 nucleotides matching TRBD2. Germline V gene data show CDR1 as DFQATT and CDR2 as SNEGSKA (reference sequence). After removal of 6 bases from V and 0 bases from J, the junction contained 3 bases not matched to a gene. The CDR3 totals 15 residues. The CDR3: CSAKGLAGAKNIQYF. CDR3 DNA sequence: TGCAGTGCGAAGGGACTAGCGGGAGCCAAAAACATTCAGTACTTC.

The chain is built from TRBV20-1 and TRBJ2-3, with D perhaps matching TRBD1 or TRBD2 (5 bases each). V dropped 3 bases and J dropped 1 base, with 14 bases sitting between them. Germline CDR1 is DFQATT and CDR2 is SNEGSKA (reference sequence). The CDR3 is 15 amino acids. The chain's CDR3 is CSASSWGSRTDTQYF. Written as DNA, the CDR3 is TGCAGTGCTAGTTCCTGGGGGAGTCGCACAGATACGCAGTATTTT.

The V and J genes are TRBV9 and TRBJ2-3; 7 nucleotides line up with TRBD1. Per germline, CDR1 SGDLS and CDR2 YYNGEE. V shed 3 bases and J 3 bases; nucleotides not matched to a gene: 10. The CDR3 contains 16 residues. CDR3 nucleotides: TGTGCCAGCAGCGCCGGGACAGCCCCTGGTACAGATACGCAGTATTTT. Encoded protein: CASSAGTAPGTDTQYF.

The CDR3 protein is CASIKRDTNYEQYF. In DNA form, the CDR3 reads TGTGCCTCGATTAAACGAGATACCAACTACGAGCAGTACTTC. The J gene is TRBJ2-7, the V gene TRBV30; unclear D gene. The germline CDR1 and CDR2 sequences are GTSNPN and SVGIG (reference sequence). This CDR3 is 14 amino acids long. V was clipped by 7 bases and J by 3 bases, with 19 bases between them. Full variable domain (remainder filled in from reference TRBV30 and TRBJ2-7): SQTIHQWPATLVQPVGSPLSLECTVEGTSNPNLYWYRQAAGRGLQLLFYSVGIGQISSEVPQNLSASRPQDRQFILSSKKLLLSDSGFYLCASIKRDTNYEQYFGPGTRLTVT.